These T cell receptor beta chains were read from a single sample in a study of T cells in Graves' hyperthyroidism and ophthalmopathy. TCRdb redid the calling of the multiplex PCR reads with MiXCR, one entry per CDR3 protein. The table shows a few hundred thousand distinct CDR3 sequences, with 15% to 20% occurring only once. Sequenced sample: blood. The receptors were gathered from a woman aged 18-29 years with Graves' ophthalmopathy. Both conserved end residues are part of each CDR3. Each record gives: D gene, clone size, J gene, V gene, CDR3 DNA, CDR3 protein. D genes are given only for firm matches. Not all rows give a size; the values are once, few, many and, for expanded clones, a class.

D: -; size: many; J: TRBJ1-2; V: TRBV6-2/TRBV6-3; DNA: TGTGCCAGCAGTTCACAGGAGGGACCCTATGGCTACACCTTC; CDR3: CASSSQEGPYGYTF
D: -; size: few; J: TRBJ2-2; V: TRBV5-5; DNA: TGTGCCAGCAGCCCCGGACTCTCTGGCGGGGAGCTGTTTTTT; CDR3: CASSPGLSGGELFF
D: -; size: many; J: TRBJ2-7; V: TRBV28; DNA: TGTGCCAGCACGTCGAGTTACGAGCAGTACTTC; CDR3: CASTSSYEQYF
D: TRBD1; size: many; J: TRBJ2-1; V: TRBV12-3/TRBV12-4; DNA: TGTGCCAGCACCTCGGACAGGGGGCCCCTCGATGAGCAGTTCTTC; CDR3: CASTSDRGPLDEQFF
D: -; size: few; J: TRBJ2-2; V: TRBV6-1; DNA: TGTGCCAGCAACGGCGGCGGCTACACCGGGGAGCTGTTTTTT; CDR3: CASNGGGYTGELFF
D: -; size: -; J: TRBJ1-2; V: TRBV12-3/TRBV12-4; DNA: TGTGCCAGCAGTCGCTCGACCGGGACACAAGGCTACACCTTC; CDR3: CASSRSTGTQGYTF
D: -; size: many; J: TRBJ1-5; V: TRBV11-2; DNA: TGTGCCAGCAGCTTTAGGGAGTGCCATTTT; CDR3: CASSFRECHF
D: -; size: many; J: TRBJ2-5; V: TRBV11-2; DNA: TGTGTCACACGTGGGGCACCCCGGGAAGAGACCCAGTACTTC; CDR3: CVTRGAPREETQYF
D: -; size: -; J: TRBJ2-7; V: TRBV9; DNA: TGTGCCAGCAGCGTCGAGGGGGAGGGGTACGAGCAGTACTTC; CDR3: CASSVEGEGYEQYF
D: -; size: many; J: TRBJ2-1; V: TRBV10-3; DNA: TGTGCCATCAAACAGGGGGGGACCCCTTACAATGAGCAGTTCTTC; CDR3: CAIKQGGTPYNEQFF
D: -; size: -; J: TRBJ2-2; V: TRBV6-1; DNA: TGTGCCAGCAGTGAAGCGCTTCGGCTGTCCTCCTTCGGGGAGCTGTTTTTT; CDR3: CASSEALRLSSFGELFF
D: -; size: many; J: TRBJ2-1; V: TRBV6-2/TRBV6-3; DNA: TGTGCCAGCAGTTACGGGAGGAACAATGAGCAGTTCTTC; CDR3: CASSYGRNNEQFF
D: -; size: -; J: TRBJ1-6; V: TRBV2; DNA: TGTGCCAGCAACCAGGGAACCTATAGTAATTCACCCCTCCACTTT; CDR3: CASNQGTYSNSPLHF
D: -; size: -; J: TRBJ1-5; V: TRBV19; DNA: TGTGCCAGTAGTATACTTCAGGGTGGGAATCAGCCCCAGCATTTT; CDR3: CASSILQGGNQPQHF
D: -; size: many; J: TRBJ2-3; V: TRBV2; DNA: TGTGCCAGCAGTGAAGCGCTTCGGGGCAGCAGCACAGATACGCAGTATTTT; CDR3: CASSEALRGSSTDTQYF
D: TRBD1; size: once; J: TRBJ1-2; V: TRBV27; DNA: TGTGCCAGCAGTGCGGACAGGAGAGAACACTATGGCTACACCTTC; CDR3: CASSADRREHYGYTF
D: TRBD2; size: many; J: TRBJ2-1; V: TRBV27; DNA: TGTGCCAGCAGTTTGAGCGGGGAGTACAATGAGCAGTTCTTC; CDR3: CASSLSGEYNEQFF
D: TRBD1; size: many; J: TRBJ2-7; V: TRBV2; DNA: TGTGCCAGGAAGACAGGGGCCGAGCAGTACTTC; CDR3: CARKTGAEQYF
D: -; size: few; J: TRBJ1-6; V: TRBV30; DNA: TGTGCCTGCGGGAGCTCCTATAATTCACCCCTCCACTTT; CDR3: CACGSSYNSPLHF
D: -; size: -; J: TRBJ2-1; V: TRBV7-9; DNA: TGTGCCAGCAGCTCGGACTTTCAGTCCTACAATGAGCAGTTCTTC; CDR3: CASSSDFQSYNEQFF
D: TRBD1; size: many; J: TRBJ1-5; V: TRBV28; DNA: TGTGCCAGCAGTACCCGACAGGGGGCCCAGCCCCAGCATTTT; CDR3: CASSTRQGAQPQHF
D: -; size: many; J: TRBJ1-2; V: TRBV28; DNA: TGTGCCAGCAGTCCAGGGGTTGAGTATGGCTACACCTTC; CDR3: CASSPGVEYGYTF
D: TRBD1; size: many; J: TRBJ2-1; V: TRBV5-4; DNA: TGTGCCAGCATCGCGAAGGGGACAGGGTTGAACAATGAGCAGTTCTTC; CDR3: CASIAKGTGLNNEQFF
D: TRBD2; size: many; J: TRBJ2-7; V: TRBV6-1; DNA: TGTGCCAGCAGTGAGGAGAGCGGGAGGGCGTTCGGCGAGCAGTACTTC; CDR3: CASSEESGRAFGEQYF
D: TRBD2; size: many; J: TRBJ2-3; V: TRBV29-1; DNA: TGCAGCGTTGGTGTAGCGGGAGACACAGATACGCAGTATTTT; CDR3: CSVGVAGDTDTQYF
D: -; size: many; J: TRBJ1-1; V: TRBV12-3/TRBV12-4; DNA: TGTGCCAGCAGTTTAGCGGTCCCCAGGGTCGGAGCTTTCTTT; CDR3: CASSLAVPRVGAFF
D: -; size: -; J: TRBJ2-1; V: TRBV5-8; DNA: TGTGCCAGCAGGATCGGTTCCGCCTCCTACAATGAGCAGTTCTTC; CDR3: CASRIGSASYNEQFF
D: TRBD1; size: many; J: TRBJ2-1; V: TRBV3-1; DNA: TGTGCCAGCAGCGGGACAGGGCAGTTTAATGAGCAGTTCTTC; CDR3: CASSGTGQFNEQFF
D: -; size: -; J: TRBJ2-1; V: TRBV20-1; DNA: TGCAGTGCTGGACTACCTACATACAATGAGCAGTTCTTC; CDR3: CSAGLPTYNEQFF
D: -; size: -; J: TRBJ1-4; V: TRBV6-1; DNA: TGTGCCAGCAGTGAAGAAGTTGCAGCAACTAATGAAAAACTGTTTTTT; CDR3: CASSEEVAATNEKLFF
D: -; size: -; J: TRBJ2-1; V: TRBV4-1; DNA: TGCGCCAGCAGCCAAAGGGCGTTGACTAACAATGAGCAGTTCTTC; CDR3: CASSQRALTNNEQFF
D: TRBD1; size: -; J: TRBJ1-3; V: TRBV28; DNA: TGTGCCAGCAGTCCCCATTCGGGCAGGGGGCGAGGAAACACCATATATTTT; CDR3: CASSPHSGRGRGNTIYF
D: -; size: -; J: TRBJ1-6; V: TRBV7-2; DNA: TGTGCCAGCAGCTTAATCGAGGCCCGATCACCCCTCCACTTT; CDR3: CASSLIEARSPLHF
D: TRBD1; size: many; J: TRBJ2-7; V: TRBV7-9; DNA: TGTGCCAGCAGCGCCCGGGACAGATCCTACGAGCAGTACTTC; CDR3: CASSARDRSYEQYF
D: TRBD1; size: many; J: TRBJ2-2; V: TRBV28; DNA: TGTGCCAGCAGTTTCCTCGGACAGGGGGTACACACCGGGGAGCTGTTTTTT; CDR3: CASSFLGQGVHTGELFF
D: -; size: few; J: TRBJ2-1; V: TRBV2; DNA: TGTGCCAGTCCAAGCTTCAGCGCTACCTACAATGAGCAGTTCTTC; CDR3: CASPSFSATYNEQFF
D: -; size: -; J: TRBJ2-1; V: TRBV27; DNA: TGTGCCAGCAGTTTTGGAGAGGCCTTTTACAATGAGCAGTTCTTC; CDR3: CASSFGEAFYNEQFF
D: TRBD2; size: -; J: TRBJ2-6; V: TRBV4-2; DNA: TGTGCCAGCAGCCAAGATGGAAGGGGAGCGGGAGGGTTTGGGGCCAACGTCCTGACTTTC; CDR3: CASSQDGRGAGGFGANVLTF
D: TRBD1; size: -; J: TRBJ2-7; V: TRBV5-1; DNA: TGTGCCAGCAGCTCCGGGACAGGGGGCTCCGGGAACGAGCAGTACTTC; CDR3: CASSSGTGGSGNEQYF
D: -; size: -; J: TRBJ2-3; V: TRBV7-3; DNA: TGTGCCAGCAGCTTAAGGAGAGGGACTGCAGATACGCAGTATTTT; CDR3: CASSLRRGTADTQYF
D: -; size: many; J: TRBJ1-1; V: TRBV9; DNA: TGTGCCAGCAGCTCGCTACACTTCAGTGGGCCCATGAACACTGAAGCTTTCTTT; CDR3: CASSSLHFSGPMNTEAFF